Listed here are 30 T cell receptor beta chains from one sample, sequenced in a study of blood T cells in healthy people across ages. Together with a sample-barcoded 5' primer, a J-beta primer mix was included in a second PCR lasting about 6 to 12 cycles. TCRdb fed the 5' RACE reads into MiXCR, producing one record per CDR3 protein. The sample holds hundreds of thousands of distinct CDR3 sequences; 32% are singletons and the top ten take 15%. Sequencing input: blood. The receptor source for this set is a woman of 80 years or more in good health.

This clonotype was seen many times. This chain connects TRBV29-1 to TRBJ2-7; TRBD1 matches 7 bases. The CDR3 runs to 15 residues. Germline-derived CDR1 and CDR2 are SQVTM and ANQGSEA. V lost 1 base, J lost 1 base, and 7 bases stayed unmatched. The chain's CDR3 is CSVEGPGQRSYEQYF. Written as DNA, the CDR3 is TGCAGCGTTGAAGGGCCGGGACAGCGGTCCTACGAGCAGTACTTC.

In its sample, this clonotype was seen a few times. The chain joins TRBV2 to TRBJ1-6; 7 bases line up with TRBD1. V trimming: 6 bases; J trimming: 10 bases; junction bases outside the gene matches: 12. CDR3 size: 15 residues. The germline V gene encodes CDR1 SNHLY and CDR2 FYNNEI. CDR3 region: CASRGGGRGPSPLHF. The CDR3 DNA sequence: TGTGCCAGCAGAGGGGGCGGAAGAGGCCCCTCACCCCTCCACTTT.

In its sample, this clonotype was seen a few times. The chain couples TRBV28 to TRBJ1-2; tentatively, D is TRBD1 (6 bases). V lost 2 bases, J lost 5 bases, and 9 bases lay in between. From germline, CDR1 is MDHEN and CDR2 SYDVKM. This CDR3 has 13 amino acids. The CDR3 spells CASSLVDRYGYTF. The DNA for the CDR3 is TGTGCCAGCAGTTTAGTGGACAGATATGGCTACACCTTC.

Many counts were recorded for this clonotype. The V gene is TRBV2, the J gene TRBJ2-1; 9 nucleotides agree with TRBD2. The CDR3 has 14 residues. Germline CDR1 reads SNHLY; CDR2 reads FYNNEI. Germline trimming cut 3 bases from V and 7 bases from J; bases unmatched to any gene: 4. The CDR3, as DNA: TGTGCCAGCAGTGAGCGGGGGGGCAAGAATGAGCAGTTCTTC. As protein: CASSERGGKNEQFF. Looking up the rest from reference TRBV2 and TRBJ2-1 gives the full variable domain: EPEVTQTPSHQVTQMGQEVILRCVPISNHLYFYWYRQILGQKVEFLVSFYNNEISEKSEIFDDQFSVERPDGSNFTLKIRSTKLEDSAMYFCASSERGGKNEQFFGPGTRLTVL.

This clonotype was counted once. This chain links TRBV27 with TRBJ1-1; D remains unclear. Between the trimmed V and J ends, which lost 3 bases and 6 bases, there was a span of 14 bases. There are 14 residues in the CDR3. CDR1 is MNHEY and CDR2 is SMNVEV in the germline V gene (reference sequence). CDR3 residues: CASSFVGGKAEAFF. CDR3 bases: TGTGCCAGCAGTTTTGTCGGAGGGAAGGCTGAAGCTTTCTTT.

V is TRBV9 and J is TRBJ1-4; 10 nucleotides align to TRBD1. Germline values: CDR1 SGDLS, CDR2 YYNGEE. After removal of 3 bases from V and 12 bases from J, the junction contained 14 bases not matched to a gene. CDR3 length: 16 residues. CDR3 in DNA: TGTGCCAGCAGCGCCTTACCGGGACAGGGGCAAGAAGAACTGTTTTTT. Protein sequence: CASSALPGQGQEELFF.

In its sample, this clonotype was seen many times. The gene calls are TRBV28 and TRBJ1-6; 8 nucleotides align to TRBD1. With 7 bases clipped from V and 10 bases from J, the junction kept 6 bases outside the gene matches. The CDR3 runs 13 residues. Germline values: CDR1 MDHEN, CDR2 SYDVKM. The CDR3 region has the DNA TGTGCCAGCATCACAGGGGGTAAATCACCCCTCCACTTT. Protein: CASITGGKSPLHF.

In regard to this clonotype: A single base separates this from a much larger clone, so it may be a read error. The gene calls are TRBV2 and TRBJ1-2; possible D gene TRBD1, 5 bases. CDR3 length: 12 residues. V lost 7 bases, J lost 6 bases, and 12 bases lay in between. CDR1 and CDR2 (germline): SNHLY, FYNNEI. The CDR3 coding sequence is TGTGCCAGCATAGGACAACACCATGGCTACACCTTC. It specifies CASIGQHHGYTF. Based on the CDR3 plus reference TRBV2 and TRBJ1-2, the full variable domain is EPEVTQTPSHQVTQMGQEVILRCVPISNHLYFYWYRQILGQKVEFLVSFYNNEISEKSEIFDDQFSVERPDGSNFTLKIRSTKLEDSAMYFCASIGQHHGYTFGSGTRLTVV.

In this sample, this clonotype turned up many times. The chain has TRBV7-2 and TRBJ2-1; 8 positions agree with TRBD1. The ends lost 0 bases at V and 8 bases at J; junction bases unmatched: 9. Germline V gene sequence: CDR1 SGHTA, CDR2 FQGNSA. The CDR3 runs to 16 residues. The CDR3 sequence: CASSLAPQGAIYEQFF. CDR3 coding DNA: TGTGCCAGCAGCTTAGCACCCCAGGGGGCAATCTATGAGCAGTTCTTC.

This clonotype was detected many times. V is TRBV10-3 and J is TRBJ2-3; D not resolved. V lost 3 bases, J lost 4 bases, and 8 bases lay in between. The CDR3 runs to 13 residues. The germline gives CDR1 ENHRY, CDR2 SYGVKD. CDR3 DNA: TGTGCCATCAGTGATAGTGGGCCAGATACGCAGTATTTT. This translates into CAISDSGPDTQYF.

The chain joins TRBV5-1 to TRBJ2-1; TRBD2 agrees at 9 bases. V lost 5 bases and J lost 6; bases outside the gene matches: 6. Germline values: CDR1 SGHRS, CDR2 YFSETQ. CDR3 size: 14 residues. CDR3 nucleotide sequence: TGCGCCAGCAGGCCCCTAGCGGGGTCCAATGAGCAGTTCTTC. It codes for CASRPLAGSNEQFF. Full variable domain (missing parts from reference TRBV5-1 and TRBJ2-1): KAGVTQTPRYLIKTRGQQVTLSCSPISGHRSVSWYQQTPGQGLQFLFEYFSETQRNKGNFPGRFSGRQFSNSRSEMNVSTLELGDSALYLCASRPLAGSNEQFFGPGTRLTVL.

The table lists this clonotype with a count of one. The chain recombines TRBV5-1 with TRBJ2-1, with 9 bases matching TRBD1. The CDR3 is 16 amino acids. The germline gives CDR1 SGHRS, CDR2 YFSETQ. With V trimmed by 1 base and J by 7 bases, 9 bases remained unmatched. CDR3 nucleotide sequence: TGCGCCAGCAGCTTGTCCCCGGGACAGGGAGATAATGAGCAGTTCTTC. This sequence encodes CASSLSPGQGDNEQFF.

Many counts were recorded for this clonotype. V usage is TRBV20-1 and J usage is TRBJ2-1; 13 bases line up with TRBD2. From germline, CDR1 is DFQATT and CDR2 SNEGSKA (reference sequence). This CDR3 spans 15 amino acids. Trimming cost V 6 bases and J 2 bases; bases outside gene matches: 4. The CDR3 region is CSATSGGTTYNEQFF. In nucleotides, the CDR3 is TGCAGTGCGACTAGCGGGGGGACCACCTACAATGAGCAGTTCTTC.

This clonotype occurred many times. The chain uses TRBV12-3 or TRBV12-4 and TRBJ1-2; TRBD1 matches at 10 bases. This CDR3 spans 15 amino acids. J was trimmed by 6 bases and V by 5 bases; bases with no gene match: 9. The CDR3 is CASSPRDRGQHGYTF. CDR3 sequence (DNA): TGTGCCAGCAGTCCCCGGGACAGGGGTCAACATGGCTACACCTTC.

In its sample, this clonotype was seen many times. The chain couples TRBV28 to TRBJ2-7; perhaps D is TRBD1 or TRBD2 (5 bases each). The CDR3 contains 15 residues. Trimming removed 6 bases from V and 3 bases from J, with 18 bases in between. Germline CDR1 MDHEN, CDR2 SYDVKM. CDR3 in DNA: TGTGCCAGCAGGGAATCGGGACCAGCGGTCTACGAGCAGTACTTC. Translation gives CASRESGPAVYEQYF. The variable domain in full, completed from reference TRBV28 and TRBJ2-7, reads DVKVTQSSRYLVKRTGEKVFLECVQDMDHENMFWYRQDPGLGLRLIYFSYDVKMKEKGDIPEGYSVSREKKERFSLILESASTNQTSMYLCASRESGPAVYEQYFGPGTRLTVT.

This clonotype showed up many times. This chain joins TRBV7-9 and TRBJ2-3; no clear D. V lost 5 bases, J lost 2 bases, and 11 bases lay in between. Germline assignment: CDR1 SEHNR and CDR2 FQNEAQ (reference sequence). CDR3 length: 14 amino acids. The chain's CDR3 is CASSQAALTDTQYF. CDR3 nucleotides: TGTGCCAGCAGCCAGGCGGCCCTCACAGATACGCAGTATTTT.

This clonotype has only one observation. The CDR3 protein is CASSLDRDSYEQYF. CDR3 in DNA: TGTGCCAGCAGCTTAGATCGAGATAGCTACGAGCAGTACTTC. The chain uses TRBV7-3 and TRBJ2-7; D remains unclear. Germline lookup yields CDR1 SGHTA and CDR2 FQGTGA. This CDR3 is built from 14 residues. Trimming removed 2 bases from V and 3 bases from J, with 11 bases in between.

This clonotype was observed at least ten times. V and J are TRBV5-1 and TRBJ2-3; TRBD1 matches 7 bases. The germline CDR1 and CDR2 sequences are SGHRS and YFSETQ. This CDR3 comprises 15 residues. V shed 4 bases, J shed 1 base, and the junction held 6 bases outside the gene matches. In DNA form, the CDR3 reads TGCGCCAGCAGCCTCGACAGGGACCGCACAGATACGCAGTATTTT. Residues: CASSLDRDRTDTQYF.

Many counts were recorded for this clonotype. V usage is TRBV19 and J usage is TRBJ2-5; 7 positions agree with TRBD1. After removal of 1 base from V and 5 bases from J, the junction contained 4 bases not matched to a gene. Germline CDR1 reads LNHDA; CDR2 reads SQIVND (reference sequence). The CDR3 has 14 amino acids. CDR3 sequence (DNA): TGTGCCAGTAGTATAGGACAGGGAATGGAGACCCAGTACTTC. This gives the protein CASSIGQGMETQYF. Together with reference TRBV19 and TRBJ2-5, the CDR3 gives the full variable domain: DGGITQSPKYLFRKEGQNVTLSCEQNLNHDAMYWYRQDPGQGLRLIYYSQIVNDFQKGDIAEGYSVSREKKESFPLTVTSAQKNPTAFYLCASSIGQGMETQYFGPGTRLLVL.

This clonotype has ten or more counts. The chain recombines TRBV4-3 with TRBJ1-2; tentatively, D is TRBD1 (5 bases). From germline, CDR1 is LGHNA and CDR2 YSLEER. CDR3 length equals 14 residues. V gave up 1 base and J gave up 8 bases, with 14 bases separating them. The CDR3 DNA sequence: TGCGCCAGCAGCCAAGGGGTCCGGGACGGGGGCTACACCTTC. It specifies CASSQGVRDGGYTF.

With regard to this clonotype: A clone one base away is much larger, so this may be a read error. V is TRBV27 and J is TRBJ2-3, with 9 bases identical to TRBD2. The germline CDR1 and CDR2 sequences are MNHEY and SMNVEV (reference sequence). J lost 5 bases, V lost 5 bases, and 11 bases had no gene match. This CDR3 is 16 amino acids long. The CDR3 here is CASSPTAGGRGDTQYF. As DNA, the CDR3 is TGTGCCAGCAGTCCCACGGCGGGGGGGCGGGGAGATACGCAGTATTTT.

V and J are TRBV27 and TRBJ1-1; D remains unclear. Germline-derived CDR1 and CDR2 are MNHEY and SMNVEV (reference sequence). Trimming removed 7 bases from V and 4 bases from J, with 13 bases in between. The CDR3 is 13 residues long. The CDR3, as DNA: TGTGCCAGCACGGCCAGGTTAGGCACTGAAGCTTTCTTT. Translation gives CASTARLGTEAFF.

This clonotype was recorded many times. The rearrangement links TRBV7-9 to TRBJ2-1; 9 nucleotides align to TRBD2. Trimming removed 5 bases from V and 0 bases from J; junction bases left unmatched: 2. CDR3 length equals 15 residues. Germline V gene data show CDR1 as SEHNR and CDR2 as FQNEAQ (reference sequence). For the CDR3, the DNA is TGTGCCAGCAGCCCTAGCGGGGTCTCCTACAATGAGCAGTTCTTC. Translated: CASSPSGVSYNEQFF. Full variable domain (missing parts from reference TRBV7-9 and TRBJ2-1): DTGVSQNPRHKITKRGQNVTFRCDPISEHNRLYWYRQTLGQGPEFLTYFQNEAQLEKSRLLSDRFSAERPKGSFSTLEIQRTEQGDSAMYLCASSPSGVSYNEQFFGPGTRLTVL.

This sequence joins TRBV4-1 and TRBJ1-1; 10 bases fit TRBD1. V lost 2 bases, J lost 7 bases, and 7 bases stayed unmatched. The CDR3 contains 15 residues. Looked up from germline, CDR1 is MGHRA and CDR2 is YSYEKL. This CDR3 is CASSQQQTGGLEAFF. The CDR3 nucleotides are TGCGCCAGCAGCCAACAACAGACAGGGGGCCTTGAAGCTTTCTTT.

This clonotype showed up many times. V gene TRBV7-2 combines with J gene TRBJ1-4; unclear D gene. The CDR3 runs to 16 residues. V lost 1 base and J lost 5, with 14 bases in between. CDR1 SGHTA and CDR2 FQGNSA come from the germline V gene. CDR3 loop: CASSLGRGLENEKLFF. CDR3 nucleotide sequence: TGTGCCAGCAGCTTAGGTCGGGGTCTGGAAAATGAAAAACTGTTTTTT.

This clonotype was found once. The V gene is TRBV12-3 or TRBV12-4, the J gene TRBJ1-1; possibly TRBD1 for D (5 bases). The CDR3 runs 13 residues. V was trimmed by 6 bases and J by 4 bases, leaving 12 bases between them. CDR3 coding DNA: TGTGCCAGCAGGGACTACAGGACCACTGAAGCTTTCTTT. This codes for CASRDYRTTEAFF.

A note on this clonotype: This may arise from a read error, as a much more abundant clone is one base away. The genes are TRBV20-1 and TRBJ1-5; D gene uncertain. V dropped 0 bases and J dropped 5 bases, with 17 bases sitting between them. There are 16 residues in the CDR3. Germline values: CDR1 DFQATT, CDR2 SNEGSKA (reference sequence). CDR3 nucleotides: TGCAGTGCTAGAGATCAAGACAAGGAAAAACATCAGCCCCAGCATTTT. This encodes CSARDQDKEKHQPQHF.

This clonotype appeared many times. The V call is TRBV6-1, the J call TRBJ2-7; tentatively, D is TRBD1 (6 bases). V was cut by 4 bases and J by 6 bases, with 19 bases left in between. Germline CDR1 MNHNS, CDR2 SASEGT. The CDR3 runs to 15 residues. This CDR3 is CASSAVRGKTVEQYF. The DNA for the CDR3 is TGTGCCAGCAGTGCCGTCAGGGGCAAAACGGTCGAGCAGTACTTC.

There are many counts of this clonotype. The rearrangement links TRBV6-5 to TRBJ2-1, with D perhaps TRBD2 (7 bases). CDR1 is MNHEY, CDR2 SVGAGI, per germline. The CDR3 runs 15 residues. V lost 4 bases, J lost 9 bases, and 19 bases lay in between. CDR3 region: CASSSPGGPSAEQFF. CDR3 nucleotide sequence: TGTGCCAGCAGTTCCCCGGGGGGCCCCTCGGCTGAGCAGTTCTTC.

This clonotype was observed a handful of times. This could be a read error, since a much larger clone is one nucleotide away. The chain combines TRBV20-1 with TRBJ2-3; 9 nucleotides agree with TRBD2. Per germline, CDR1 DFQATT and CDR2 SNEGSKA (reference sequence). The CDR3 loop spans 15 amino acids. With 7 bases clipped from V and 4 bases from J, the junction kept 12 bases outside the gene matches. The CDR3 protein is CSVGSGGGRADTQYF. Written as DNA, the CDR3 is TGCAGTGTTGGTAGCGGGGGAGGTAGGGCAGATACGCAGTATTTT.